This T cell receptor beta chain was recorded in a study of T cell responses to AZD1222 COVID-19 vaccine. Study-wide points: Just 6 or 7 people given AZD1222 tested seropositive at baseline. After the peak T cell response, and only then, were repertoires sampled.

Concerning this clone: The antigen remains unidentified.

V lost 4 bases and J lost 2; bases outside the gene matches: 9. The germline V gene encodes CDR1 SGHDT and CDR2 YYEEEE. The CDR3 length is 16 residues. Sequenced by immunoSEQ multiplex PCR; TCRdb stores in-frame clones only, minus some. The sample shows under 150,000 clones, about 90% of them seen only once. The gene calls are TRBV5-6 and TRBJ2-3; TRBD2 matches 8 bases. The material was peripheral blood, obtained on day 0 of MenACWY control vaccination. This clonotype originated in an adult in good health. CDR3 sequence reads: CASSQFGGRTTDTQYF. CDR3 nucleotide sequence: TGTGCCAGCAGCCAGTTTGGCGGGAGGACCACAGATACGCAGTATTTT.